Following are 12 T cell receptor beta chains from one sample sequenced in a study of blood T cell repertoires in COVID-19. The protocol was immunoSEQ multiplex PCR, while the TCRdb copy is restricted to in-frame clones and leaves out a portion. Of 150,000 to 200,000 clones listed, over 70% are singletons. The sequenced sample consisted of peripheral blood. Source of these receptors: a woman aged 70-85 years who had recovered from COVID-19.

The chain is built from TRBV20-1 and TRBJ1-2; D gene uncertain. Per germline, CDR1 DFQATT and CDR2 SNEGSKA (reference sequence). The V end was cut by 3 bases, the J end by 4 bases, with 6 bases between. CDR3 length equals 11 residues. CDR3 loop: CSASTAYGYTF. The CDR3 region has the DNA TGCAGTGCTAGTACAGCCTATGGCTACACCTTC.

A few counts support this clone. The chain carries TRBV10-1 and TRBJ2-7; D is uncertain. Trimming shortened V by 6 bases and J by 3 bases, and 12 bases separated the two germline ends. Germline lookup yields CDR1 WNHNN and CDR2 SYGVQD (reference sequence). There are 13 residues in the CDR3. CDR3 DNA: TGCGCCAGCAGCGCCAGTCCCCGCTACGAGCAGTACTTC. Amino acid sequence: CASSASPRYEQYF.

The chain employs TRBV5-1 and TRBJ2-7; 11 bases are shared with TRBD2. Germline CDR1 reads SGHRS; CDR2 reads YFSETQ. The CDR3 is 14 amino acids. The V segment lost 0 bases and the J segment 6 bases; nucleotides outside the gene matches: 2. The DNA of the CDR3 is TGCGCCAGCAGCTTGGTTCTAGCGGGAGGCGAGCAGTACTTC. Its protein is CASSLVLAGGEQYF. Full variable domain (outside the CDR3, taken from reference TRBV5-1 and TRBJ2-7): KAGVTQTPRYLIKTRGQQVTLSCSPISGHRSVSWYQQTPGQGLQFLFEYFSETQRNKGNFPGRFSGRQFSNSRSEMNVSTLELGDSALYLCASSLVLAGGEQYFGPGTRLTVT.

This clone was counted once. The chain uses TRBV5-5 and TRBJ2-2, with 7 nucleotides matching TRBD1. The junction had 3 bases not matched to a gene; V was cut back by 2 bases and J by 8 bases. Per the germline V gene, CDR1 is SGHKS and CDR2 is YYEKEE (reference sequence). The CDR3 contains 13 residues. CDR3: CASSLGGVGELFF. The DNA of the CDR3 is TGTGCCAGCAGCTTAGGGGGCGTGGGGGAGCTGTTTTTT.

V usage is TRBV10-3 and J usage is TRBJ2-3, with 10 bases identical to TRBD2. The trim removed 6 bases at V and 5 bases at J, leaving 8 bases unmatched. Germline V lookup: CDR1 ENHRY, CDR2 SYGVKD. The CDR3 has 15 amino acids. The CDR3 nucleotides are TGTGCCATCAGCCCTAGCGGGGGTCTGAGAGATACGCAGTATTTT. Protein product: CAISPSGGLRDTQYF.

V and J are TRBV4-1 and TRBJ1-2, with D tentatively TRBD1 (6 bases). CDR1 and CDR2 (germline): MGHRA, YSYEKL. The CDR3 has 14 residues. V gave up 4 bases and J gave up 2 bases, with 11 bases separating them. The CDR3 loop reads CASSPGALNYGYTF. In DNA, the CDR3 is TGCGCCAGCAGCCCAGGGGCGTTGAACTATGGCTACACCTTC.

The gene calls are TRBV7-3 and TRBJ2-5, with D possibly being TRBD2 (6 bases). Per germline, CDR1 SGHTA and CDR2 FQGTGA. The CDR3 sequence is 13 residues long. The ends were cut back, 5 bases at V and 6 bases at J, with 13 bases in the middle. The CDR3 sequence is CASSPPAGQTQYF. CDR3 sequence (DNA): TGTGCCAGCAGCCCCCCGGCGGGGCAGACCCAGTACTTC.

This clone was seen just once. CDR3 amino acids: CASSLAASGVNEQFF. The CDR3 nucleotides read TGCGCCAGCAGCTTGGCGGCTAGCGGGGTCAATGAGCAGTTCTTC. This rearrangement joins TRBV5-1 to TRBJ2-1; 9 nucleotides line up with TRBD2. V trimming: 0 bases; J trimming: 6 bases; junction bases outside the gene matches: 4. This CDR3 is 15 amino acids long. The germline V gene has CDR1 SGHRS and CDR2 YFSETQ.

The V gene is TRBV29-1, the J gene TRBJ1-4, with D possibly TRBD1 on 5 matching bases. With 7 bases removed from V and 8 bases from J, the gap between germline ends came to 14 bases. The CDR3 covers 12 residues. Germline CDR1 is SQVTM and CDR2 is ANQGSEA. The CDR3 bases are TGCAGCGCCCTCCCGGGGGGAGAAAAACTGTTTTTT. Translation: CSALPGGEKLFF.

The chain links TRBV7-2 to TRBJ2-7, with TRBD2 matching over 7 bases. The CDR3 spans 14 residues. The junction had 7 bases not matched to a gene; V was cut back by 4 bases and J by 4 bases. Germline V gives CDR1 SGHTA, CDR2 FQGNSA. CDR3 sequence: CASSSRTSWYEQYF. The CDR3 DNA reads TGTGCCAGCAGCTCCCGGACTAGTTGGTACGAGCAGTACTTC. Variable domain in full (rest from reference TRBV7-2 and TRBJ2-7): GAGVSQSPSNKVTEKGKDVELRCDPISGHTALYWYRQSLGQGLEFLIYFQGNSAPDKSGLPSDRFSAERTGGSVSTLTIQRTQQEDSAVYLCASSSRTSWYEQYFGPGTRLTVT.

For the CDR3, the DNA is TGTGCCAGCAGTCTGGACAGGGGAGTCGATAATTCACCCCTCCACTTT. Its translation is CASSLDRGVDNSPLHF. The genes are TRBV5-6 and TRBJ1-6; 9 bases match TRBD1. From germline, CDR1 is SGHDT and CDR2 YYEEEE. The V segment lost 5 bases and the J segment 5 bases; nucleotides outside the gene matches: 8. CDR3 length: 16 residues.

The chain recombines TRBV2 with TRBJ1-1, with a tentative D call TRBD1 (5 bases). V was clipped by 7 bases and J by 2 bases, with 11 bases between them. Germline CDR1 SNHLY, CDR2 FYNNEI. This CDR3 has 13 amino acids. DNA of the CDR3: TGTGCCAGCACCAGACAGACCAACACTGAAGCTTTCTTT. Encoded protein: CASTRQTNTEAFF. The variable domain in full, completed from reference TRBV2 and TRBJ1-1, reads EPEVTQTPSHQVTQMGQEVILRCVPISNHLYFYWYRQILGQKVEFLVSFYNNEISEKSEIFDDQFSVERPDGSNFTLKIRSTKLEDSAMYFCASTRQTNTEAFFGQGTRLTVV.